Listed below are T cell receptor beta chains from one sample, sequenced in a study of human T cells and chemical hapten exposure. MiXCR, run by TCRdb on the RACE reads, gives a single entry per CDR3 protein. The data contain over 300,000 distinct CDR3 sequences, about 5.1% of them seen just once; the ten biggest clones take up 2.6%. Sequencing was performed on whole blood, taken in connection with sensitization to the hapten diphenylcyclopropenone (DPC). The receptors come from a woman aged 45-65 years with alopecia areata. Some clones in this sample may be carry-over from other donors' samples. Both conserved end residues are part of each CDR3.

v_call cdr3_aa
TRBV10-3 CAISESPGGHQDTQYF
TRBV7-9 CASSLEGPSGITDTQYF
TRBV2 CASSDGSSNEQFF
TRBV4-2 CASSPGTRTGGSEQYF
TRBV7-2 CASSQARDVSYNEQFF
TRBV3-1 CASSQEVRNRANTGELFF
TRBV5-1 CASSLAVSADTQYF
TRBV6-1 CASSEAWAAGYTF
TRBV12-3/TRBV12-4 CASSLGQGNYEQYF
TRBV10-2 CASSEGSGVSTDTQYF
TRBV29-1 CSVGGTVGIREQYF
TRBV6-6 CASMGPNTEAFF
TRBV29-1 CSVERRLTDTIYF
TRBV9 CASSVVAGDSEQYF
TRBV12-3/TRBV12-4 CASSATSLGELFF
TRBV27 CASSNQGHTEAFF
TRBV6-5 CASRRDRDGPQHF
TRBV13 CASSVQGAHGYTF
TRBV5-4 CASRTGGGNHEQFF
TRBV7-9 CASSPGTSYNEQFF
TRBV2 CASKVRGVMNEQFF
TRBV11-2 CASSLDPGLAGSASTDTQYF
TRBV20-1 CSARGLWTEAFF
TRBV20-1 CSARRLGRGNTEAFF
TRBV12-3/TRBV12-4 CASSPREGAYGYTF
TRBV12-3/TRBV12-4 CASRPWDLAANVLTF
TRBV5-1 CASSRKQDLSSPEAFF
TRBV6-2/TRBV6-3 CASTSSQETQYF